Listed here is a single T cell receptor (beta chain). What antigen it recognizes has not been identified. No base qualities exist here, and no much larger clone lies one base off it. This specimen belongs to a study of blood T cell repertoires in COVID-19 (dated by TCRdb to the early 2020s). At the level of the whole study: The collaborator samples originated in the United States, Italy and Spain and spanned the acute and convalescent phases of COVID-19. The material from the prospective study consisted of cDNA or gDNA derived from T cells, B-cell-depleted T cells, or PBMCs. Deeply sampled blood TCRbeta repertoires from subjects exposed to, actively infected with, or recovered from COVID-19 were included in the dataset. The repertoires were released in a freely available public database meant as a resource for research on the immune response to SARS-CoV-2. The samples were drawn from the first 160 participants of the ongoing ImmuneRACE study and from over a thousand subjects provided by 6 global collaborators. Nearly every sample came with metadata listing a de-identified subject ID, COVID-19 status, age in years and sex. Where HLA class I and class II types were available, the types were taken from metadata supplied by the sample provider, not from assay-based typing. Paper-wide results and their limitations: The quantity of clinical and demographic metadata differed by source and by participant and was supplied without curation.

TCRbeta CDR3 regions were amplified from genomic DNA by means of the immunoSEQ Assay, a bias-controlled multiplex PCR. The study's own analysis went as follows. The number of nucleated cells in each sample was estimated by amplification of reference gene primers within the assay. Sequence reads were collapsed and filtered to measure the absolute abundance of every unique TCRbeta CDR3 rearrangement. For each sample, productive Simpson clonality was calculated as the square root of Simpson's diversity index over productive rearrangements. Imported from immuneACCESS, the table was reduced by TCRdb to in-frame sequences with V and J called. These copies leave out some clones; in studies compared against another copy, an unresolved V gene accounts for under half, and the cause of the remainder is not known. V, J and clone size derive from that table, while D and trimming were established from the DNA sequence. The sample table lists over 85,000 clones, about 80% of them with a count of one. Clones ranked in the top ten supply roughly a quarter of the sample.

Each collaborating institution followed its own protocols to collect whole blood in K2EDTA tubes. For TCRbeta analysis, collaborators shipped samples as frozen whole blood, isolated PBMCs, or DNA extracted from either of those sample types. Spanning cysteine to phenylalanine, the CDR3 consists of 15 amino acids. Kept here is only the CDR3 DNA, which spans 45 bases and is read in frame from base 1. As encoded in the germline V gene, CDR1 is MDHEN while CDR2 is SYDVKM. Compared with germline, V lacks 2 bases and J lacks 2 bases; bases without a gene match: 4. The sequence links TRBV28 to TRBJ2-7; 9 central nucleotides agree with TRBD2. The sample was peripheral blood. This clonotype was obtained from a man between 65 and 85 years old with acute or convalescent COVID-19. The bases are TGTGCCAGCAGTTTACTAGCGGGATGGACCTACGAGCAGTACTTC. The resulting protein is CASSLLAGWTYEQYF.